This T cell receptor (beta chain) was captured in a study of blood T cell repertoires in COVID-19. In the original workflow: Reference gene primer amplification gave nucleated cell count estimates. Method: immunoSEQ multiplex PCR; TCRdb's copy keeps in-frame clones and lacks some. The V and J calls and clone size come from that table; D and trimming were worked out from the DNA. The sample consists of fewer than 450,000 clones, 80% to 90% of them appearing once. Trimming at V came to 4 bases and at J to 3 bases, leaving 7 bases not matched to a gene. Germline V gene data show CDR1 as SGHRS and CDR2 as YFSETQ. The CDR3 loop spans 15 amino acids.

The material sequenced was peripheral blood. The sequence derives from a woman aged 50 to 60 with COVID-19, enrolled during active disease. The V gene is TRBV5-1, the J gene TRBJ2-1; 7 bases align to TRBD1. CDR3 residues: CASSIGQDSYNEQFF. The DNA of the CDR3 is TGCGCCAGCAGCATAGGACAGGATAGCTACAATGAGCAGTTCTTC.